The next 27 T cell receptor beta chains were all read from a single sample in a study of beta chain features in type 1 diabetes. Whole-study findings and limits: TCRB CDR3s were moderately but significantly shorter in Type 1 diabetes patients in all four CD4+ subsets.

Since all of the isolated RNA was reverse transcribed, expressed TCRB transcripts were what got sequenced. Sequencing was performed with immunoSEQ multiplex PCR; in TCRdb, only in-frame clones are kept and a portion is missing. The table shows about 370,000 clones, with over 8.5% occurring only once. For these receptors, no antigen is known. The sample was central memory CD4+ T cells from blood. These receptors originate from a man aged 25-40 years with type 1 diabetes.

J is TRBJ1-5 and V is TRBV5-1; no clear D. V lost 0 bases to trimming and J lost 1 base, with 5 bases between them. Germline CDR1 SGHRS, CDR2 YFSETQ. The CDR3 sequence is 14 residues long. The DNA of the CDR3 is TGCGCCAGCAGCTTGGGTCCGAGCAATCAGCCCCAGCATTTT. Translated: CASSLGPSNQPQHF.

This clone has just a few counts. The rearrangement uses TRBV11-2 and TRBJ2-1; D is possibly TRBD2 (6 bases). CDR3 length: 16 amino acids. Deletions cut 4 bases from V and 4 bases from J, with 17 bases between. CDR1 SGHAT and CDR2 FQNNGV come from the germline V gene. Here the CDR3 DNA reads TGTGCCAGCAGCTCCGAGGGACTGTTGGATTACAATGAGCAGTTCTTC. This sequence encodes CASSSEGLLDYNEQFF.

The chain uses TRBV5-1 and TRBJ2-3; the match to TRBD1 covers 12 bases. The CDR3 sequence is 16 residues long. Germline V gene sequence: CDR1 SGHRS, CDR2 YFSETQ. The junction had 7 bases not matched to a gene; V was cut back by 4 bases and J by 4 bases. In nucleotides, the CDR3 is TGCGCCAGCAGCCCTACCGGGACAGGGGGCGCAGATACGCAGTATTTT. Translated, it gives CASSPTGTGGADTQYF.

The chain combines TRBV28 with TRBJ2-7; tentative D call: TRBD1 (5 bases). In germline, CDR1 is MDHEN, CDR2 SYDVKM. The CDR3 is 14 amino acids. Trimming removed 7 bases at V and 10 bases at J, with 23 bases between. CDR3 DNA: TGTGCCAGCAATTTGTTCAGGGCCCCGTATACTCAGTACTTC. Translation: CASNLFRAPYTQYF.

The chain uses TRBV27 and TRBJ2-5; possibly TRBD1 or TRBD2 for D (6 bases each). The V end lost 3 bases, the J end lost 11 bases, and 22 bases lay between the germline ends. CDR3 length equals 15 residues. Germline CDR1 MNHEY, CDR2 SMNVEV (reference sequence). The CDR3 DNA reads as TGTGCCAGCAGTTTTGCTGGGACTTTTAGGGGGGAGCAGTACTTC. Translation: CASSFAGTFRGEQYF.

The chain combines TRBV7-3 with TRBJ1-1, with 9 bases that match TRBD1. The V segment lost 2 bases and the J segment 4 bases; nucleotides outside the gene matches: 2. This CDR3 is built from 14 residues. CDR1 is SGHTA and CDR2 is FQGTGA in the germline V gene. The DNA of the CDR3 is TGTGCCAGCAGCTTAGGGACAGGGCCCACTGAAGCTTTCTTT. Translating gives CASSLGTGPTEAFF.

For the CDR3, the DNA is TGTGCCAGCTCATCCATGACAGGGGGTACATATGGCTACACCTTC. This gives the protein CASSSMTGGTYGYTF. This chain uses TRBV18 with TRBJ1-2; the match to TRBD1 covers 9 bases. The CDR3 extends over 15 amino acids. In germline, CDR1 is KGHSH, CDR2 LQKENI. Trimming removed 5 bases from V and 5 bases from J; junction bases left unmatched: 9.

CDR3 region: CASSEMVAGDTDTQYF. The DNA of the CDR3 is TGTGCCAGCAGTGAAATGGTAGCGGGAGACACAGATACGCAGTATTTT. This chain joins TRBV6-1 and TRBJ2-3; 9 nucleotides line up with TRBD2. The V gene end was trimmed by 2 bases and the J gene end by 2 bases; junction bases not matched to a gene: 5. CDR3 size: 16 residues. Germline V gives CDR1 MNHNS, CDR2 SASEGT.

This clone appeared a few times. The chain employs TRBV6-1 and TRBJ2-3; the match to TRBD2 covers 10 bases. V shed 8 bases, J shed 6 bases, and the junction held 8 bases outside the gene matches. This CDR3 is built from 14 residues. CDR1 and CDR2 (germline): MNHNS, SASEGT. CDR3 nucleotides: TGTGCCAGCTCAGAAAGGGGACTAGCGGATACGCAGTATTTT. Translated, it gives CASSERGLADTQYF.

This clone has more than one count but fewer than ten. This chain connects TRBV6-1 to TRBJ1-4, with 7 bases that match TRBD1. The CDR3 runs to 14 residues. Germline CDR1 MNHNS, CDR2 SASEGT. Trimming cost V 6 bases and J 4 bases; bases outside gene matches: 5. CDR3: CASSLRDSNEKLFF. CDR3 nucleotide sequence: TGTGCCAGCAGCCTCCGGGACAGTAATGAAAAACTGTTTTTT.

This clone was detected a few times. The chain recombines TRBV2 with TRBJ2-7, with 11 bases matching TRBD2. Germline CDR1 and CDR2: SNHLY and FYNNEI. With 5 bases clipped from V and 5 bases from J, the junction kept 5 bases outside the gene matches. The CDR3 extends over 14 amino acids. The CDR3 loop is CASSRTSGFNEQYF. The CDR3 DNA follows: TGTGCCAGCAGTCGGACTAGCGGGTTCAACGAGCAGTACTTC.

The V gene is TRBV5-4, the J gene TRBJ2-2, with D unresolved. The germline V and J ends were trimmed by 4 bases and 5 bases, with 21 bases remaining between them. The length of the CDR3 is 17 residues. Per germline, CDR1 SGHNT and CDR2 YYREEE (reference sequence). DNA for the CDR3: TGTGCCAGCAGCCCCATAGGGAATGTAGCACGGACCGGGGAGCTGTTTTTT. Its translation is CASSPIGNVARTGELFF. The whole variable domain, filled in from reference TRBV5-4 and TRBJ2-2, reads ETGVTQSPTHLIKTRGQQVTLRCSSQSGHNTVSWYQQALGQGPQFIFQYYREEENGRGNFPPRFSGLQFPNYSSELNVNALELDDSALYLCASSPIGNVARTGELFFGEGSRLTVL.

The chain is built from TRBV7-7 and TRBJ2-7; D may match TRBD1 or TRBD2 (6 bases each). Germline lookup yields CDR1 SSHAT and CDR2 FNYEAQ (reference sequence). Trimming cost V 1 base and J 5 bases, with 18 bases left between them. The CDR3 contains 16 residues. CDR3 bases: TGTGCCAGCAGCTTAGGCCCCCCGGGGGCAGGGGACGAGCAGTACTTC. It is translated as CASSLGPPGAGDEQYF.

V usage is TRBV27 and J usage is TRBJ2-5, with D tentatively TRBD2 (5 bases). The CDR3 runs to 16 residues. Trimming removed 2 bases from V and 5 bases from J, with 18 bases in between. Per the germline V gene, CDR1 is MNHEY and CDR2 is SMNVEV (reference sequence). The CDR3 DNA sequence: TGTGCCAGCAGTTTAAGTCGACTACTCACGGGGGAGACCCAGTACTTC. Translated: CASSLSRLLTGETQYF.

In its sample, this clone was seen a few times. The chain links TRBV5-4 to TRBJ2-2, with 10 bases fitting TRBD1. The CDR3 is 15 amino acids. V dropped 4 bases and J dropped 3; count of bases not matched to a gene: 3. Germline assignment: CDR1 SGHNT and CDR2 YYREEE (reference sequence). CDR3 loop: CASSLGTGDTGELFF. CDR3 bases: TGTGCCAGCAGCCTTGGGACAGGGGACACCGGGGAGCTGTTTTTT.

This clone was counted only a few times. J is TRBJ2-2 and V is TRBV11-2; D is unresolved. CDR1 is SGHAT, CDR2 FQNNGV, per germline. The CDR3 extends over 13 amino acids. V was trimmed by 7 bases and J by 1 base, leaving 7 bases between them. CDR3 region: CASTLQNTGELFF. Here the CDR3 DNA reads TGTGCCAGCACATTACAGAACACCGGGGAGCTGTTTTTT.

This clone has a handful of counts. The chain carries TRBV9 and TRBJ2-3; D unresolved. This CDR3 is built from 16 residues. CDR1 and CDR2 from the germline V gene are SGDLS and YYNGEE. With 1 base removed from V and 0 bases from J, the gap between germline ends came to 12 bases. CDR3 nucleotide sequence: TGTGCCAGCAGCGTACCCCTTGCGACTAGCACAGATACGCAGTATTTT. Protein product: CASSVPLATSTDTQYF.

This clone was counted at least ten times. The chain uses TRBV7-9 and TRBJ2-2; TRBD2 aligns across 8 bases. CDR1 and CDR2 from the germline V gene are SEHNR and FQNEAQ (reference sequence). With V trimmed by 11 bases and J by 2 bases, 4 bases remained unmatched. This CDR3 contains 13 residues. CDR3 region: CAPGLDNTGELFF. The CDR3 nucleotides read TGTGCCCCGGGACTAGACAACACCGGGGAGCTGTTTTTT.

This clone was observed a handful of times. The chain joins TRBV6-1 to TRBJ2-6; a weak D match, TRBD2 (5 bases). The CDR3 totals 14 residues. Germline V CDR1 and CDR2: MNHNS, SASEGT. V was clipped by 7 bases and J by 2 bases, with 9 bases between them. This CDR3 reads CASNTRAGANVLTF. Written as DNA, the CDR3 is TGTGCCAGCAATACGAGGGCTGGGGCCAACGTCCTGACTTTC.

This clone was seen at least ten times. The V and J genes are TRBV2 and TRBJ2-5; perhaps TRBD1 as D (6 bases). Germline CDR1 reads SNHLY; CDR2 reads FYNNEI. The CDR3 contains 15 residues. Trimming removed 6 bases from V and 4 bases from J, with 18 bases in between. The CDR3 coding sequence is TGTGCCAGCAGCCTACAGGGCTCGTTTCCAGAGACCCAGTACTTC. Amino acid sequence: CASSLQGSFPETQYF.

This clone was found a few times. The V and J genes are TRBV19 and TRBJ2-5; D is perhaps TRBD1 (6 bases). Between the trimmed V and J ends, which lost 8 bases and 5 bases, there was a span of 15 bases. CDR3 size: 13 residues. The germline gives CDR1 LNHDA, CDR2 SQIVND (reference sequence). Here the CDR3 DNA reads TGTGCCAGTGGAACGGCAGGGGTGGAGACCCAGTACTTC. Translating gives CASGTAGVETQYF.

This clone was seen a few times. CDR3: CASSKDRGNTEAFF. The CDR3, as DNA: TGTGCCAGCAGCAAGGACAGGGGGAACACTGAAGCTTTCTTT. The gene calls are TRBV7-9 and TRBJ1-1, with 9 bases aligning to TRBD1. Trimming removed 5 bases from V and 1 base from J; junction bases left unmatched: 2. The CDR3 contains 14 residues. Germline CDR1 is SEHNR and CDR2 is FQNEAQ (reference sequence).

The rearrangement joins TRBV6-5 to TRBJ2-7; 7 bases fit TRBD1. Looked up from germline, CDR1 is MNHEY and CDR2 is SVGAGI. The CDR3 sequence is 16 residues long. V shed 0 bases, J shed 4 bases, and the junction held 9 bases outside the gene matches. CDR3 amino acids: CASSYSIGTEPYEQYF. In DNA, the CDR3 is TGTGCCAGCAGTTACTCGATTGGGACAGAGCCTTACGAGCAGTACTTC.

This rearrangement joins TRBV7-9 to TRBJ2-7; no reliable D call. Trimming stripped 2 bases from V and 6 bases from J, with 5 bases between. The CDR3 is 11 amino acids. Germline values: CDR1 SEHNR, CDR2 FQNEAQ (reference sequence). The CDR3 loop reads CASSLSSEQYF. The CDR3 region has the DNA TGTGCCAGCAGCTTAAGCAGCGAGCAGTACTTC.

This clone was seen a few times. The rearrangement joins TRBV29-1 to TRBJ1-4; D ambiguous. The CDR3 spans 13 residues. Deletions cut 5 bases from V and 7 bases from J, with 14 bases between. Germline CDR1 is SQVTM and CDR2 is ANQGSEA. CDR3 sequence: CSVSGPLGEKLFF. CDR3 DNA: TGCAGCGTTTCCGGGCCACTGGGTGAAAAACTGTTTTTT.

This clone showed up just a few times. The chain joins TRBV7-2 to TRBJ2-1, with D perhaps matching TRBD2 (10 bases). V lost 5 bases and J 7 bases, leaving 30 bases between the germline ends. The CDR3 has 19 residues. The germline gives CDR1 SGHTA, CDR2 FQGNSA. CDR3 bases: TGTGCCAGCAGCAAAGGCACAGGGGGCCTAGCGGGAGTTAGGAATGAGCAGTTCTTC. It translates to CASSKGTGGLAGVRNEQFF.

This clone has only a few counts. V gene TRBV28 combines with J gene TRBJ2-5; tentatively, D is TRBD1 or TRBD2 (5 bases each). Germline V lookup: CDR1 MDHEN, CDR2 SYDVKM. V was pared by 6 bases and J by 3 bases, with 14 bases between. The CDR3 is 14 residues long. The CDR3 region has the DNA TGTGCCAGCAGCCGGGACGGACAAAAAGAGACCCAGTACTTC. Protein: CASSRDGQKETQYF.